This TCR beta chain was found in a study of tumor-infiltrating lymphocytes in oesophageal squamous cell carcinoma. TCRdb analysed the PCR reads with MiXCR anew, one entry per CDR3 protein. Of tens of thousands of distinct CDR3 sequences in the sample, 30% to 40% were seen once. The CDR3 spans 14 residues. V was pared by 5 bases and J by 2 bases, with 13 bases between. Germline CDR1 SGHTA, CDR2 FQGTGA. The TCR was taken from a male donor with esophageal squamous cell carcinoma. The chain recombines TRBV7-3 with TRBJ2-7; a weak D match, TRBD2 (7 bases). The source material was esophageal tumor tissue. CDR3 loop: CASSKQGGPYEQYF. DNA for the CDR3: TGTGCCAGCAGCAAACAGGGAGGGCCCTACGAGCAGTACTTC.